This T cell receptor (beta chain) originates from a study of cytomegalovirus exposure and HLA in healthy donors. Turning to the study itself: Researchers previously reported finding more than 100 million unique TCR beta sequences from some 180 million T cells.

Likely unrecorded immune exposures existed in these nominally healthy donors. The CDR3 contains 15 residues. CDR1 is MNHEY and CDR2 is SVGAGI in the germline V gene. PCR primers comprised 60 Vbeta and 13 Jbeta primers. Profiling relied on immunoSEQ multiplex PCR, and the TCRdb table lists in-frame clones only, not all of them. The table shows some 79,000 clones, with more than 50% occurring only once. Findings of the study overall: When presence/absence was analysed, sequencing depth was taken to be roughly uniform across donors. Prior analysis indicated that the majority of TCR beta V segments exhibited productivity approximately 90% or approximately 30% of the time.

Worth noting for this clone: Its antigen is as yet unknown. At one of its ends the junction is not consistent with the germline gene, which may arise from a read error.

Sequencing input: PBMCs. The TCR sequence derives from a woman aged 40-49 years in good health and CMV-seropositive. The genes are TRBV6-5 and TRBJ2-7; maybe TRBD1 (5 bases). In DNA, the CDR3 is TGTGCCAGCAGATACTCACAGGTGAGCTCCTACGAGCAGTACTTC. Its protein product is CASRYSQVSSYEQYF.